This is a list of T cell receptor beta chains from one sample in a study of cytomegalovirus exposure and HLA in healthy donors. Assay: immunoSEQ multiplex PCR; the TCRdb copy retains only in-frame clones and omits some. This repertoire shows roughly 120,000 clones, around 77% found once; its top ten account for over 10%. The sample comprised PBMCs. The receptors here all came from a woman aged 40 to 50 in good health and CMV-seropositive. CDR3s include the opening cysteine and the closing phenylalanine or tryptophan. D genes are given only for firm matches. Not all rows give a size; the values are once, few, many and, for expanded clones, a class.

V	size	J	D	CDR3	DNA
TRBV30	NA	TRBJ1-1	TRBD1	CAWSPPTGVLTEAFF	TGTGCCTGGAGCCCCCCTACAGGGGTGTTGACTGAAGCTTTCTTT
TRBV7-6	once	TRBJ2-1	TRBD2	CASSSGLAGASYNEQFF	TGTGCCAGCAGCTCCGGACTAGCGGGGGCTTCCTACAATGAGCAGTTCTTC
TRBV19	NA	TRBJ1-3	NA	CASSKGHPSGSGNTIYF	TGTGCCAGTAGTAAGGGACACCCCAGCGGCTCTGGAAACACCATATATTTT
TRBV30	NA	TRBJ1-3	TRBD1	CAWNRGSGNTIYF	TGTGCCTGGAACAGGGGCTCTGGAAACACCATATATTTT
TRBV18	NA	TRBJ2-1	NA	CASSPRRDFPGDEQFF	TGTGCCAGCTCACCGCGTCGAGACTTTCCGGGGGATGAGCAGTTCTTC
TRBV9	NA	TRBJ2-4	TRBD2	CASSVGISGLAGNIQYF	TGTGCCAGCAGCGTAGGGATTAGCGGCCTAGCGGGAAACATTCAGTACTTC
TRBV12-5	once	TRBJ2-1	NA	CASGLTEYNEQFF	TGTGCTAGTGGTTTGACAGAATACAATGAGCAGTTCTTC
TRBV5-4	NA	TRBJ2-7	TRBD1	CASSLRDSSYEQYF	TGTGCCAGCAGCTTGAGGGACAGCTCCTACGAGCAGTACTTC
TRBV7-3	NA	TRBJ2-5	NA	CASSPGGGGPQETQYF	TGTGCCAGCAGCCCTGGAGGGGGGGGACCTCAAGAGACCCAGTACTTC
TRBV10-1	NA	TRBJ2-1	TRBD2	CASSDGTSAYNEQFF	TGCGCCAGCAGTGACGGGACTAGCGCCTACAATGAGCAGTTCTTC
TRBV5-1	NA	TRBJ2-3	NA	CASSLSVVSTDTQYF	TGCGCCAGCAGCTTGAGCGTAGTTAGCACAGATACGCAGTATTTT
TRBV5-1	NA	TRBJ1-4	NA	CASSPEGHSGGEKLFF	TGCGCCAGCAGCCCGGAAGGACACTCGGGAGGAGAAAAACTGTTTTTT
TRBV4-1	once	TRBJ1-2	NA	CASSQGGDSYGYTF	TGCGCCAGCAGCCAAGGCGGAGATTCCTATGGCTACACCTTC
TRBV5-1	NA	TRBJ2-3	TRBD1	CASSLEGGSTQYF	TGCGCCAGCAGCTTGGAAGGGGGCAGTACGCAGTATTTT
TRBV20-1	NA	TRBJ2-7	NA	CSAPVGDEQYF	TGCAGTGCTCCGGTCGGGGACGAGCAGTACTTC
TRBV6-5	NA	TRBJ2-1	NA	CASSLRGGSYNEQFF	TGTGCCAGCAGTCTAAGGGGGGGCTCCTACAATGAGCAGTTCTTC
TRBV19	NA	TRBJ2-7	TRBD1	CASRRAGQGHYEQYF	TGTGCCAGTAGAAGGGCGGGACAGGGCCACTACGAGCAGTACTTC
TRBV7-9	NA	TRBJ1-5	NA	CASSPTDSNQPQHF	TGTGCCAGCAGTCCAACAGATAGCAATCAGCCCCAGCATTTT
TRBV21-1	NA	TRBJ2-5	NA	CASSKYGQVFQETQYF	TGTGCCAGCAGCAAATATGGTCAGGTGTTCCAAGAGACCCAGTACTTC
TRBV27	few	TRBJ2-1	TRBD2	CASKRLAGPNNEQFF	TGTGCCAGCAAGAGGTTAGCGGGTCCGAACAATGAGCAGTTCTTC
TRBV5-1	NA	TRBJ1-2	TRBD1	CASSNNQGDSGYTF	TGCGCCAGCAGCAATAATCAGGGGGATAGTGGCTACACCTTC
TRBV5-6	NA	TRBJ2-7	TRBD2	CASSLGTSGGISYEQYF	TGTGCCAGCAGCCTCGGGACTAGCGGGGGGATCTCCTACGAGCAGTACTTC
TRBV5-1	NA	TRBJ1-1	NA	CASSFTGYTEAFF	TGCGCCAGCAGCTTCACGGGGTACACTGAAGCTTTCTTT
TRBV5-5	NA	TRBJ2-5	TRBD2	CASSFRLASETQYF	TGTGCCAGCAGCTTTAGACTAGCTTCAGAGACCCAGTACTTC
TRBV5-1	NA	TRBJ2-4	NA	CASSLAGEDIQYF	TGCGCCAGCAGCTTGGCGGGGGAGGACATTCAGTACTTC
TRBV10-3	NA	TRBJ2-7	NA	CAISEAGTVHEQYF	TGTGCCATCAGTGAGGCGGGGACCGTCCACGAGCAGTACTTC
TRBV14	NA	TRBJ2-3	NA	CASRLTGTTDTQYF	TGTGCCAGCCGGTTGACAGGCACCACAGATACGCAGTATTTT
TRBV28	NA	TRBJ2-1	TRBD1	CASRPQGAINEQFF	TGTGCCAGCAGACCACAGGGGGCTATCAATGAGCAGTTCTTC
TRBV5-6	few	TRBJ1-5	NA	CASSLAGGGNQPQHF	TGTGCCAGCAGCTTGGCGGGAGGTGGCAATCAGCCCCAGCATTTT
TRBV11-2	NA	TRBJ2-1	NA	CASSPTFNSGEQFF	TGTGCCAGCAGCCCAACTTTTAACAGTGGTGAGCAGTTCTTC
TRBV5-1	few	TRBJ2-7	NA	CASSDRTGVGGYEQYF	TGCGCCAGCAGCGACCGGACAGGAGTTGGGGGGTACGAGCAGTACTTC
TRBV7-3	NA	TRBJ2-1	NA	CASSFSGTSYNEQFF	TGTGCCAGCAGCTTCTCAGGTACCTCCTACAATGAGCAGTTCTTC
TRBV28	NA	TRBJ1-2	NA	CASSLTRGGPVNYGYTF	TGTGCCAGCAGTTTAACTCGCGGGGGACCGGTTAACTATGGCTACACCTTC
TRBV28	NA	TRBJ2-1	TRBD1	CASSSGTGRFF	TGTGCCAGCAGTTCCGGGACAGGGAGGTTCTTC
TRBV4-2	NA	TRBJ1-2	NA	CASSQEDSLDGYTF	TGTGCCAGCAGCCAAGAGGACAGTCTAGATGGCTACACCTTC
TRBV11-2	NA	TRBJ2-5	NA	CASSLGLDRETQYF	TGTGCCAGCAGCCTAGGACTTGACCGGGAGACCCAGTACTTC
TRBV25-1	NA	TRBJ2-1	TRBD2	CASSDYGTSLYNEQFF	TGTGCCAGCAGTGATTACGGGACTAGCCTATACAATGAGCAGTTCTTC
TRBV5-1	NA	TRBJ1-2	TRBD1	CASSLAGQLYGYTF	TGCGCCAGCAGCTTGGCGGGACAGCTCTATGGCTACACCTTC
TRBV4-1	NA	TRBJ2-3	NA	CASSQDSRTADTQYF	TGCGCCAGCAGCCAAGATTCCCGAACGGCAGATACGCAGTATTTT
TRBV4-1	NA	TRBJ1-1	TRBD1	CASSQAGGYTEAFF	TGCGCCAGCAGCCAGGCAGGGGGTTACACTGAAGCTTTCTTT
TRBV25-1	NA	TRBJ2-7	TRBD1	CASSDDRTGGLYEQYF	TGTGCCAGCAGTGACGATAGGACAGGGGGCCTCTACGAGCAGTACTTC
TRBV6-5	NA	TRBJ2-7	TRBD1	CASSSPGQGGYEQYF	TGTGCCAGCAGTTCCCCCGGACAGGGGGGCTACGAGCAGTACTTC